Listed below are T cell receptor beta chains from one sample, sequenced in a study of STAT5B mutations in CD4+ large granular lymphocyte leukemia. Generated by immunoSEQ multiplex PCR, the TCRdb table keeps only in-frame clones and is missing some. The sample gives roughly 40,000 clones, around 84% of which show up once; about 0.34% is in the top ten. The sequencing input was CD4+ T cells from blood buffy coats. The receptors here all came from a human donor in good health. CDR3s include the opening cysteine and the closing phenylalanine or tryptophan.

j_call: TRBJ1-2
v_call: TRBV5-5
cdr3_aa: CASSVLSPGTGEIGYGYTF

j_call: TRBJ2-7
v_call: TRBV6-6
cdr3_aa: CASSYSTSGGLEQYF

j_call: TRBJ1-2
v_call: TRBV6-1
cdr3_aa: CASSESGGFGYTF

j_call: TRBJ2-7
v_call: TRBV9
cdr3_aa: CASSVGGSKNEQYF

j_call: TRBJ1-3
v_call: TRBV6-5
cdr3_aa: CASMVRAGNTIYF

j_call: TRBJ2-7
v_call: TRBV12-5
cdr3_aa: CASGLNTLEQYF

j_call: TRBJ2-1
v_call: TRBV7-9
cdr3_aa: CASSLAAASNEQFF

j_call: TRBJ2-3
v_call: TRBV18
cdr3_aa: CASSLLDLGDTQYF

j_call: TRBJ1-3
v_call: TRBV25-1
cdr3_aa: CASSEFSGTGNTIYF

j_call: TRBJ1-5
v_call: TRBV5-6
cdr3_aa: CASSLATPGRQHQPQHF

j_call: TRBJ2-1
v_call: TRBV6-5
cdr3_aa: CASSGLAGRYNEQFF

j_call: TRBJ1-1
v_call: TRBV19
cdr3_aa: CASSIAGGGTEAFF

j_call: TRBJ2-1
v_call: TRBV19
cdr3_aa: CASTPTGTRIYNEQFF

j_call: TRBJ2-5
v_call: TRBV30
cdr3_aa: CAWSGLAGETQYF

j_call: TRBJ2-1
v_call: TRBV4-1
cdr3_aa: CASSQPDYNEQFF

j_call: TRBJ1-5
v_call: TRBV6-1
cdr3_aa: CAIRFFDGHSRPQHF

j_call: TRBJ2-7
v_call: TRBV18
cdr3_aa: CASSSQGGASYEQYF

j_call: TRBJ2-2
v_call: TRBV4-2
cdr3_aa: CASSLEGVSGGATTGELFF

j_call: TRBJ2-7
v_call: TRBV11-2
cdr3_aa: CASSLYYEQYF

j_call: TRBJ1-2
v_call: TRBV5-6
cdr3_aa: CASSFDNYGYTF

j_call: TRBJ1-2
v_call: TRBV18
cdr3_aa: CASSPDSNYGYTF

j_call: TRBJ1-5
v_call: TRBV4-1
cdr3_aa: CASSQDMRVGQPQHF

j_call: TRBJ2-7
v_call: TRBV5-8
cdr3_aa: CASSLTPVF

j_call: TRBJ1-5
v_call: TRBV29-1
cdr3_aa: CSVGDREQPQHF

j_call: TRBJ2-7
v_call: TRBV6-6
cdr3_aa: CASTGAGTLEQYF

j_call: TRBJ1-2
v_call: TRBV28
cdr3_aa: CASEIQGSGYTF

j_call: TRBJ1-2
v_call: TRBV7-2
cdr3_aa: CASSKSGLLFGYTF

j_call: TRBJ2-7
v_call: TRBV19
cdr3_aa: CASEGGYEQYF

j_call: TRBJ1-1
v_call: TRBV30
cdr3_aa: CAWDRDRNTEAFF

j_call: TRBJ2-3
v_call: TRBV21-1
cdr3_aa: CASSKDLGSHRTDTQYF

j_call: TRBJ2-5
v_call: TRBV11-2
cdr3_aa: CASRELGETQYF

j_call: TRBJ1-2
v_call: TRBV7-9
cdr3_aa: CASSGQDDYGYTF

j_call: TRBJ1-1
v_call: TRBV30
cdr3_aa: CAWSVRLGMNTEAFF

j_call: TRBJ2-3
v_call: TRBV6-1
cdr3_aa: CATGLRELDTQYF

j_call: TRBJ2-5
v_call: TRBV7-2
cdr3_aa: CASSLAFSGSSETQYF

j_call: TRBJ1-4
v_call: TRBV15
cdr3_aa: CATSRDLGTNEKLFF

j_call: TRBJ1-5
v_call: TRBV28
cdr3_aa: CASRRQGAGQPQHF

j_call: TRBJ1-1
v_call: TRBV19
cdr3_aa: CASTSVGQWTEAFF

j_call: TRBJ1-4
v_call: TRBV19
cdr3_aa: CASSILPVGGAGEKLFF

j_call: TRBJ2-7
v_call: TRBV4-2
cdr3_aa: CASSQMGQGEYEQYF

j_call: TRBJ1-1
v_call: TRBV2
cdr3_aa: CASTPRTEAFF

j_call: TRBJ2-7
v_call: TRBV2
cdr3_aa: CASRFPTGPNSYEQYF

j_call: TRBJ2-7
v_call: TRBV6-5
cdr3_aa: CASSTQGYEQYF

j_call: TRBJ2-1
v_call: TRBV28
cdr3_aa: CASSLGGGNYNEQFF

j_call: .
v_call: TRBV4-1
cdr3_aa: CASSRGEGASSYEQYF

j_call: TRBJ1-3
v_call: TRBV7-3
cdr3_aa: CASSLGQGNTIYF

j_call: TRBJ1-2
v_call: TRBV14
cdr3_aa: CASSSLSGTGGGYGYTF

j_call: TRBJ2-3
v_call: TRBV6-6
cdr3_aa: CASSQQGDTQYF

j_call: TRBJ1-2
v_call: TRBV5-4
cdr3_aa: CASSLRGGGNGYTF

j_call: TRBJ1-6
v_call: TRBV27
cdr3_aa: CASRTEQGAANSPLHF

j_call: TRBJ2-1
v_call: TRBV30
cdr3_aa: CAWSWGGGLAGQFF

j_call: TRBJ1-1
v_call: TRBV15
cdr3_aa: CATSRDRTGADEAFF

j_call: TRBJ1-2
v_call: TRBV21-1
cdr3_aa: CASSRPSDYGYTF

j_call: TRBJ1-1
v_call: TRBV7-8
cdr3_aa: CASSYYRELNTEAFF